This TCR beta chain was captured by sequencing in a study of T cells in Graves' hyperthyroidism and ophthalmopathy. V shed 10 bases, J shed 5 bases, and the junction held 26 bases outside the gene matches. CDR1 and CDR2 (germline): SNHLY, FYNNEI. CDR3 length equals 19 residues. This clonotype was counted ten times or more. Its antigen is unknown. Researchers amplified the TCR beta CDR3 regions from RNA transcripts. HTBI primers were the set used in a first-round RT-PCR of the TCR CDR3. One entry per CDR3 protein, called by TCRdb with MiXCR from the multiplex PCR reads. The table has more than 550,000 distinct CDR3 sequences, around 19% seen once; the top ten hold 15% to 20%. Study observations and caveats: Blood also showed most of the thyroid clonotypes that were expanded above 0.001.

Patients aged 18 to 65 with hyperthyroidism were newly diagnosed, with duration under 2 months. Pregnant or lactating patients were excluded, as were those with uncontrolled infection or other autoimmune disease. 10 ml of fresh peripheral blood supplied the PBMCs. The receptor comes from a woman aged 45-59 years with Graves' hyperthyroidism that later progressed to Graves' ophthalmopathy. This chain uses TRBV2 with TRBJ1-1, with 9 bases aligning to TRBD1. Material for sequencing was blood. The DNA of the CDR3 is TGTGCCAACCAACCCCGGGACAGGGAAAGCGGTTTACTTAGTACTGAAGCTTTCTTT. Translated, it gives CANQPRDRESGLLSTEAFF. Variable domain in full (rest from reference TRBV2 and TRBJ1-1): EPEVTQTPSHQVTQMGQEVILRCVPISNHLYFYWYRQILGQKVEFLVSFYNNEISEKSEIFDDQFSVERPDGSNFTLKIRSTKLEDSAMYFCANQPRDRESGLLSTEAFFGQGTRLTVV.